These 23 T cell receptor beta chains were sequenced from one sample in a study of blood T cell repertoires in COVID-19. Here immunoSEQ multiplex PCR was the method, and the copy in TCRdb shows in-frame clones only, minus some. This sample yields about 200,000 clones, of which under 90% are seen a single time; approximately 6.1% belongs to the top ten. The sequenced material came from peripheral blood. Every receptor here comes from a man older than 75 with acute or convalescent COVID-19.

This clone was seen only a few times. At one end the junction does not follow the germline gene, possibly because of a read error. This chain connects TRBV18 to TRBJ1-3; weak D call: TRBD1 (5 bases). Germline V lookup: CDR1 KGHSH, CDR2 LQKENI. There are 16 residues in the CDR3. CDR3: CASSRIQDISGNTIYF. In DNA, the CDR3 is TGTGCCAGCTCACGGATACAGGATATCTCTGGCAACACCATATATTTT.

Comments on this clone: Other DNA sequences in the same sample also yield this CDR3. The chain recombines TRBV27 with TRBJ2-2; no clear D. Germline values: CDR1 MNHEY, CDR2 SMNVEV (reference sequence). CDR3 length equals 17 residues. Trimming pared 1 base from V and 0 bases from J, leaving 12 bases between. DNA of the CDR3: TGTGCCAGCAGTTTATTCTCGAGGTCAGCGAACACCGGGGAGCTGTTTTTT. This codes for CASSLFSRSANTGELFF.

This chain links TRBV6-1 with TRBJ1-2; possible D gene TRBD1, 6 bases. The CDR3 runs to 14 residues. Trimming stripped 1 base from V and 2 bases from J, with 8 bases between. CDR1 is MNHNS, CDR2 SASEGT, per germline. CDR3 DNA: TGTGCCAGCAGTGAAGACAGGGCCAACTATGGCTACACCTTC. It encodes CASSEDRANYGYTF.

The CDR3 nucleotides read TGTGCCAGTAGTATCCTCGGACAGGGATTGAACACTGAAGCTTTCTTT. Protein sequence: CASSILGQGLNTEAFF. The V and J genes are TRBV19 and TRBJ1-1; 8 bases are shared with TRBD1. The V and J ends lost 3 bases and 0 bases, in that order; junction bases with no gene match: 6. Per the germline V gene, CDR1 is LNHDA and CDR2 is SQIVND (reference sequence). The CDR3 runs to 16 residues.

The sample holds a few counts of this clone. The chain has TRBV5-1 and TRBJ2-2; possibly TRBD2 for D (5 bases). The germline gives CDR1 SGHRS, CDR2 YFSETQ. Trimming shortened V by 3 bases and J by 4 bases, and 16 bases separated the two germline ends. The CDR3 is 16 residues long. This CDR3 is CASSWAGERPTGELFF. The CDR3 nucleotides read TGCGCCAGCAGCTGGGCCGGGGAGCGGCCCACCGGGGAGCTGTTTTTT.

The chain has TRBV19 and TRBJ1-2; TRBD1 matches at 11 bases. This CDR3 has 16 residues. Germline V CDR1 and CDR2: LNHDA, SQIVND (reference sequence). Trimming at V came to 8 bases and at J to 4 bases, leaving 12 bases not matched to a gene. The CDR3 loop reads CASGQGARSGSYGYTF. Here the CDR3 DNA reads TGTGCCAGTGGACAGGGGGCCCGCTCGGGTTCCTATGGCTACACCTTC.

The chain is built from TRBV19 and TRBJ1-4, with 7 bases identical to TRBD1. The CDR3 consists of 15 residues. V was clipped by 1 base and J by 2 bases; unmatched bases: 1. In germline, CDR1 is LNHDA, CDR2 SQIVND (reference sequence). The CDR3 spells CASSIATGTNEKLFF. The CDR3 bases are TGTGCCAGTAGTATAGCGACAGGGACTAATGAAAAACTGTTTTTT.

The V and J genes are TRBV3-1 (or the pseudogene TRBV3-2) and TRBJ2-7; a weak D match, TRBD1 (5 bases). Germline lookup yields CDR1 LGHDT and CDR2 YNNKEL (reference sequence). CDR3 size: 14 residues. The ends were cut back, 2 bases at V and 6 bases at J, with 14 bases in the middle. The CDR3 region is CASSQNRRPPEQYF. CDR3 coding DNA: TGTGCCAGCAGCCAAAACAGGCGCCCACCCGAGCAGTACTTC.

The V and J genes are TRBV18 and TRBJ2-1; TRBD2 agrees at 7 bases. V shed 3 bases, J shed 0 bases, and the junction held 5 bases outside the gene matches. The CDR3 runs 16 residues. Germline CDR1 and CDR2: KGHSH and LQKENI. The CDR3 loop reads CASSPIAGSSYNEQFF. CDR3 DNA sequence: TGTGCCAGCTCACCTATAGCGGGTAGCTCCTACAATGAGCAGTTCTTC.

This clone was detected only once. The chain combines TRBV18 with TRBJ1-2; unclear D gene. Germline-derived CDR1 and CDR2 are KGHSH and LQKENI. Trimming pared 2 bases from V and 5 bases from J, leaving 27 bases between. This CDR3 is 19 amino acids long. The chain's CDR3 is CASSPTSVGGGTRAYGYTF. As DNA, the CDR3 is TGTGCCAGCTCACCAACAAGTGTAGGAGGTGGTACGCGCGCTTATGGCTACACCTTC.

This clone was seen a handful of times. The chain employs TRBV7-9 and TRBJ2-5, with 7 bases that match TRBD2. The CDR3 spans 16 residues. After removal of 5 bases from V and 1 base from J, the junction contained 10 bases not matched to a gene. From germline, CDR1 is SEHNR and CDR2 FQNEAQ (reference sequence). The CDR3 DNA reads as TGTGCCAGCAGCCGGCTCGGACTAGGGGCCCAAGAGACCCAGTACTTC. It specifies CASSRLGLGAQETQYF.

The genes are TRBV3-1 (or the pseudogene TRBV3-2) and TRBJ2-2; D call uncertain. This CDR3 has 12 amino acids. The germline V gene has CDR1 LGHDT and CDR2 YNNKEL (reference sequence). Trimming stripped 3 bases from V and 5 bases from J, with 4 bases between. The CDR3 sequence: CASSHQTGELFF. Here the CDR3 DNA reads TGTGCCAGCAGCCACCAAACCGGGGAGCTGTTTTTT.

This clone turned up a few times. The chain uses TRBV5-4 and TRBJ1-3; D remains unclear. The CDR3 has 13 amino acids. From germline, CDR1 is SGHNT and CDR2 YYREEE (reference sequence). Trimming pared 0 bases from V and 8 bases from J, leaving 9 bases between. In DNA form, the CDR3 reads TGTGCCAGCAGCTTGGTCGGTTTAGACACCATATATTTT. This codes for CASSLVGLDTIYF.

The chain carries TRBV19 and TRBJ1-5; D gene unclear. V lost 2 bases to trimming and J lost 4 bases, with 6 bases between them. The CDR3 contains 13 residues. Germline assignment: CDR1 LNHDA and CDR2 SQIVND (reference sequence). This CDR3 is CASSILENQPQHF. DNA of the CDR3: TGTGCCAGTAGTATACTGGAGAATCAGCCCCAGCATTTT.

This clone turned up a few times. The chain recombines TRBV30 with TRBJ1-2; 8 positions match TRBD1. The CDR3 consists of 12 residues. Trimming took 3 bases from V and 6 from J; bases not matched to a gene: 3. CDR1 and CDR2 (germline): GTSNPN, SVGIG (reference sequence). The CDR3 nucleotides are TGTGCCTGGAGGCGGACAGGGAATGGCTACACCTTC. It yields the protein CAWRRTGNGYTF.

This chain links TRBV5-1 with TRBJ1-3; 7 bases match TRBD1. Germline CDR1 reads SGHRS; CDR2 reads YFSETQ. The junction had 13 bases not matched to a gene; V was cut back by 4 bases and J by 3 bases. The CDR3 consists of 17 residues. CDR3 coding DNA: TGCGCCAGCAGCCACTCGACGACAGGGCGGAATGGAAACACCATATATTTT. Translation gives CASSHSTTGRNGNTIYF.

The chain joins TRBV2 to TRBJ1-2, with D possibly TRBD1 on 5 matching bases. Germline V lookup: CDR1 SNHLY, CDR2 FYNNEI. The CDR3 is made up of 14 amino acids. V was clipped by 0 bases and J by 7 bases, with 12 bases between them. The DNA for the CDR3 is TGTGCCAGCAGTGAAGCGCCGCAGGGAGGTGGCTACACCTTC. It is translated as CASSEAPQGGGYTF. The whole variable domain, filled in from reference TRBV2 and TRBJ1-2, reads EPEVTQTPSHQVTQMGQEVILRCVPISNHLYFYWYRQILGQKVEFLVSFYNNEISEKSEIFDDQFSVERPDGSNFTLKIRSTKLEDSAMYFCASSEAPQGGGYTFGSGTRLTVV.

There are a few counts of this clone. The chain is built from TRBV24-1 and TRBJ2-2; D is possibly TRBD2 (6 bases). The CDR3 loop spans 14 amino acids. The germline V and J ends were trimmed by 10 bases and 4 bases, with 15 bases remaining between them. CDR1 and CDR2 from the germline V gene are KGHDR and SFDVKD. This chain's CDR3 is CATTGEWGTGELFF. The CDR3 nucleotides read TGTGCCACTACGGGGGAGTGGGGCACCGGGGAGCTGTTTTTT.

The sample holds a few counts of this clone. This chain links TRBV19 with TRBJ2-4; 8 bases line up with TRBD2. V shed 6 bases, J shed 2 bases, and the junction held 3 bases outside the gene matches. CDR3 length: 14 amino acids. Germline CDR1 and CDR2: LNHDA and SQIVND (reference sequence). The CDR3 region has the DNA TGTGCCAGTAGGGAGCGGGAGACCAAAAACATTCAGTACTTC. It specifies CASRERETKNIQYF. Combining the CDR3 with reference TRBV19 and TRBJ2-4 gives the whole variable domain DGGITQSPKYLFRKEGQNVTLSCEQNLNHDAMYWYRQDPGQGLRLIYYSQIVNDFQKGDIAEGYSVSREKKESFPLTVTSAQKNPTAFYLCASRERETKNIQYFGAGTRLSVL.

This clone was detected only a few times. The rearrangement uses TRBV5-5 and TRBJ1-4; D may be TRBD1 (6 bases). Between the trimmed V and J ends, which lost 5 bases and 7 bases, there was a span of 18 bases. The CDR3 runs 15 residues. Germline assignment: CDR1 SGHKS and CDR2 YYEKEE (reference sequence). The CDR3 region has the DNA TGTGCCAGCAGTTCAGGGGTAAGAGGAAGTGAAAAACTGTTTTTT. Its protein product is CASSSGVRGSEKLFF. The variable domain in full, with the rest retrieved from reference TRBV5-5 and TRBJ1-4, is DAGVTQSPTHLIKTRGQQVTLRCSPISGHKSVSWYQQVLGQGPQFIFQYYEKEERGRGNFPDRFSARQFPNYSSELNVNALLLGDSALYLCASSSGVRGSEKLFFGSGTQLSVL.

This rearrangement joins TRBV6-2 or TRBV6-3 to TRBJ1-5; tentatively, D is TRBD1 (5 bases). Per germline, CDR1 MNHEY and CDR2 SVGEGT. There are 15 residues in the CDR3. Trimming left V 5 bases short and J 6 bases short, with 17 bases between. The CDR3 region has the DNA TGTGCCAGCAGTGGGCGGGGACCGACCCGTCAGCCCCAGCATTTT. Amino acids: CASSGRGPTRQPQHF.

V usage is TRBV19 and J usage is TRBJ1-4; 7 nucleotides line up with TRBD1. The CDR3 covers 16 residues. V was pared by 2 bases and J by 4 bases, with 7 bases of the junction left unmatched. Germline-derived CDR1 and CDR2 are LNHDA and SQIVND (reference sequence). CDR3 in amino acids: CASSINRGTLNEKLFF. The DNA of the CDR3 is TGTGCCAGTAGTATAAACAGGGGAACCCTTAATGAAAAACTGTTTTTT.

This clone was counted a few times. The chain links TRBV19 to TRBJ2-2, with a tentative D call TRBD2 (6 bases). The germline V gene encodes CDR1 LNHDA and CDR2 SQIVND (reference sequence). Trimming removed 5 bases from V and 5 bases from J, with 12 bases in between. The length of the CDR3 is 14 residues. The CDR3 loop is CASSLARRTGELFF. CDR3 nucleotide sequence: TGTGCCAGTAGTCTAGCGAGGCGGACCGGGGAGCTGTTTTTT.